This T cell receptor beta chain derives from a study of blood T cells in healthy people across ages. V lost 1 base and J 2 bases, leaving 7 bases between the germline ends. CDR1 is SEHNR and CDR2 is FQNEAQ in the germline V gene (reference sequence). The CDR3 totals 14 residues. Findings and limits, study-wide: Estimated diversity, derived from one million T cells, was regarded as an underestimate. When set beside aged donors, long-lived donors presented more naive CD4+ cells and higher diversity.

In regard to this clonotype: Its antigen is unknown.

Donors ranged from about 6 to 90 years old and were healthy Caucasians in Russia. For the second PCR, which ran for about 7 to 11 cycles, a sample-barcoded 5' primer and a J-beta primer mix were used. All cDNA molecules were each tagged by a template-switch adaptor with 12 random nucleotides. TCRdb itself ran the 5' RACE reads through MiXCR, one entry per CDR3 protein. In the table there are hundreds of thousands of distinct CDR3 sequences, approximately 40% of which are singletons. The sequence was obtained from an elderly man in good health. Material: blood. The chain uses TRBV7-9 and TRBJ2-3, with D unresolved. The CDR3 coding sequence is TGTGCCAGCAGCTTAGTATCTGCCACAGATACGCAGTATTTT. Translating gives CASSLVSATDTQYF.